A selection of T cell receptor beta chains follows, all from one sample in a study of blood T cell repertoires in COVID-19. TCRdb's copy holds only in-frame clones and misses some; the assay was immunoSEQ multiplex PCR. The profile shows roughly 25,000 clones, 70% to 90% of them singletons. Sequencing used peripheral blood. These TCRs come from a woman older than 75 with acute or convalescent COVID-19. Both conserved end residues are part of each CDR3. A D gene is named only where the DNA matches it firmly.

d_call: NA
v_call: TRBV29-1
j_call: TRBJ1-1
cdr3_aa: CSVEGLSGVGLEAFF

d_call: NA
v_call: TRBV15
j_call: TRBJ1-1
cdr3_aa: CATSRESPNTEAFF

d_call: TRBD2
v_call: TRBV7-2
j_call: TRBJ2-1
cdr3_aa: CASSLSGLVNEQFF

d_call: TRBD1
v_call: TRBV27
j_call: TRBJ1-4
cdr3_aa: CASSSWDRGDEKLFF

d_call: TRBD2
v_call: TRBV5-1
j_call: TRBJ2-2
cdr3_aa: CASRLQGTTGTGELFF

d_call: TRBD2
v_call: TRBV10-3
j_call: TRBJ2-1
cdr3_aa: CAISVSSSGFSYNEQFF

d_call: NA
v_call: TRBV5-5
j_call: TRBJ2-7
cdr3_aa: CASSLEGVRFYEQYF

d_call: TRBD2
v_call: TRBV7-2
j_call: TRBJ2-3
cdr3_aa: CASSLGRGGRITDTQYF

d_call: TRBD1
v_call: TRBV7-2
j_call: TRBJ2-1
cdr3_aa: CASSLEGASKNEQFF

d_call: NA
v_call: TRBV14
j_call: TRBJ1-1
cdr3_aa: CASSQIGGIEAFF

d_call: NA
v_call: TRBV5-4
j_call: TRBJ2-1
cdr3_aa: CASSTQGLNEQFF

d_call: TRBD1
v_call: TRBV27
j_call: TRBJ1-6
cdr3_aa: CASSLGQQNSPLHF

d_call: NA
v_call: TRBV10-1
j_call: TRBJ2-5
cdr3_aa: CASSEYGETQYF

d_call: NA
v_call: TRBV7-2
j_call: TRBJ1-3
cdr3_aa: CASSLAQRRGDTIYF

d_call: TRBD1
v_call: TRBV19
j_call: TRBJ1-4
cdr3_aa: CASSTGTGLTNEKLFF

d_call: TRBD1
v_call: TRBV3-1/TRBV3-2
j_call: TRBJ1-1
cdr3_aa: CASSPRQGLEAFF

d_call: NA
v_call: TRBV12-5
j_call: TRBJ2-2
cdr3_aa: CASGQGLVSGELFF

d_call: NA
v_call: TRBV6-2/TRBV6-3
j_call: TRBJ1-1
cdr3_aa: CASSSSIGGYNTEAFF

d_call: NA
v_call: TRBV28
j_call: TRBJ1-5
cdr3_aa: CATLPHGNSNQPQHF

d_call: TRBD1
v_call: TRBV30
j_call: TRBJ1-5
cdr3_aa: CAWGGTGYQPQHF

d_call: TRBD2
v_call: TRBV5-4
j_call: TRBJ2-7
cdr3_aa: CASSGGLAGVGYEQYF

d_call: NA
v_call: TRBV9
j_call: TRBJ1-2
cdr3_aa: CASSGQQGDYGYTF

d_call: NA
v_call: TRBV12-3/TRBV12-4
j_call: TRBJ2-7
cdr3_aa: CASSLVEGYEQYF

d_call: NA
v_call: TRBV6-1
j_call: TRBJ1-2
cdr3_aa: CASSATGLPLSFGYTF

d_call: TRBD1
v_call: TRBV11-2
j_call: TRBJ2-7
cdr3_aa: CASSPDRGLSYEQYF

d_call: NA
v_call: TRBV21-1
j_call: TRBJ2-7
cdr3_aa: CASRLDRPEYEQYF

d_call: NA
v_call: TRBV7-8
j_call: TRBJ1-2
cdr3_aa: CASSLLEGIYGYTF

d_call: NA
v_call: TRBV6-1
j_call: TRBJ2-7
cdr3_aa: CASRLDSRQYF

d_call: NA
v_call: TRBV28
j_call: TRBJ2-1
cdr3_aa: CASSKSGRENEQFF

d_call: NA
v_call: TRBV5-4
j_call: TRBJ1-1
cdr3_aa: CASSLGQVNTEAFF

d_call: TRBD2
v_call: TRBV7-2
j_call: TRBJ2-1
cdr3_aa: CASSSGLAGQSGFF

d_call: TRBD2
v_call: TRBV29-1
j_call: TRBJ2-3
cdr3_aa: CSVGLAASTDTQYF

d_call: TRBD1
v_call: TRBV19
j_call: TRBJ2-2
cdr3_aa: CASRDRRAGELFF

d_call: NA
v_call: TRBV6-5
j_call: TRBJ1-1
cdr3_aa: CAARQDDNEAFF

d_call: TRBD1
v_call: TRBV5-5
j_call: TRBJ1-1
cdr3_aa: CASSQAPTGLEAFF

d_call: TRBD1
v_call: TRBV6-5
j_call: TRBJ1-2
cdr3_aa: CASRQGTGGNYGYTF

d_call: NA
v_call: TRBV7-2
j_call: TRBJ2-4
cdr3_aa: CASSLAPLSGKNIQYF

d_call: NA
v_call: TRBV7-2
j_call: TRBJ1-5
cdr3_aa: CASSLQDLGNQPQHF

d_call: NA
v_call: TRBV7-8
j_call: TRBJ2-1
cdr3_aa: CASSFQSLEQFF

d_call: NA
v_call: TRBV5-6
j_call: TRBJ1-5
cdr3_aa: CASSLGRGARSNQPQHF

d_call: TRBD2
v_call: TRBV18
j_call: TRBJ2-1
cdr3_aa: CASSPPPSGGMNEQFF

d_call: TRBD1
v_call: TRBV29-1
j_call: TRBJ1-5
cdr3_aa: CSVGQGSNQPQHF

d_call: TRBD2
v_call: TRBV7-2
j_call: TRBJ2-5
cdr3_aa: CASSLWAGGETQYF

d_call: TRBD2
v_call: TRBV5-1
j_call: TRBJ2-3
cdr3_aa: CASSSRTSGGFTDTQYF

d_call: NA
v_call: TRBV10-2
j_call: TRBJ2-5
cdr3_aa: CASSEVGRRETQYF

d_call: TRBD2
v_call: TRBV30
j_call: TRBJ2-5
cdr3_aa: CAWIGAGIQETQYF

d_call: TRBD1
v_call: TRBV6-6
j_call: TRBJ2-5
cdr3_aa: CASRSTGDRETQYF

d_call: TRBD2
v_call: TRBV19
j_call: TRBJ2-1
cdr3_aa: CASSISRLAEQFF

d_call: NA
v_call: TRBV30
j_call: TRBJ1-2
cdr3_aa: CASPDPWGDGYTF